The present entry profiles one TCR beta chain with its context. Clones were read by immunoSEQ multiplex PCR, and TCRdb kept only the in-frame ones, dropping some. The repertoire holds 350,000 to 600,000 clones, with 80% to 90% as singletons. This CDR3 contains 16 residues. The germline V gene encodes CDR1 MNHEY and CDR2 SVGAGI. Trimming removed 2 bases from V and 3 bases from J, with 13 bases in between. The sample is drawn from a study of Ad26.COV2.S vaccination and SARS-CoV-2 variants. Across the whole study: The COV1001 Ad26.COV2.S trial arm included the donor.

Described treatment: around 19 received Ad26.COV2.S at low or high dose, single or two shots; about 5 received placebo; per-sample allocation not given. Day 63 after the first injection of vaccine or placebo was the sampling time. Sequencing was performed on peripheral blood, taken in a trial of Ad26.COV2.S vaccine versus placebo. The chain joins TRBV6-5 to TRBJ1-4; D perhaps matches TRBD1 (5 bases). The receptor's source is a person aged 18 to 59 who received the Ad26.COV2.S COVID-19 vaccine or a placebo. CDR3 amino acids: CASSYRMGGPNEKLFF. The CDR3, as DNA: TGTGCCAGCAGTTACAGGATGGGGGGACCTAATGAAAAACTGTTTTTT.